One and the same sample provided the 9 T cell receptor beta chains below, sequenced in a study of blood T cell repertoires in COVID-19. The repertoire was sequenced with immunoSEQ multiplex PCR; TCRdb's copy has only in-frame clones and lacks some. The table lists 55,000 to 75,000 clones, roughly 72% of them singletons. Sequencing was carried out using peripheral blood. Receptor source: a woman aged 70-85 years with COVID-19, enrolled during active disease.

V usage is TRBV7-2 and J usage is TRBJ2-1; maybe TRBD2 (5 bases). Trimming pared 6 bases from V and 4 bases from J, leaving 16 bases between. Germline CDR1 and CDR2: SGHTA and FQGNSA. The CDR3 covers 15 residues. CDR3 DNA: TGTGCCAGCAGGGGCCTGTCTGGAGGTTACAATGAGCAGTTCTTC. Its translation: CASRGLSGGYNEQFF.

The DNA for the CDR3 is TGTGCCAGCAGCTCCCCGGAGACAGGGTATAATGAAAAACTGTTTTTT. Its translation: CASSSPETGYNEKLFF. The chain links TRBV7-6 to TRBJ1-4; TRBD1 matches 7 bases. Germline CDR1 is SGHVS and CDR2 is FNYEAQ. The CDR3 contains 16 residues. J gave up 4 bases and V 4 bases, and 9 bases lay outside the gene matches. The entire variable domain, with the rest obtained from reference TRBV7-6 and TRBJ1-4, is as follows: GAGVSQSPRYKVTKRGQDVALRCDPISGHVSLYWYRQALGQGPEFLTYFNYEAQQDKSGLPNDRFSAERPEGSISTLTIQRTEQRDSAMYRCASSSPETGYNEKLFFGSGTQLSVL.

The chain uses TRBV6-2 or TRBV6-3 and TRBJ1-2, with 7 bases identical to TRBD1. This CDR3 contains 14 residues. Germline V lookup: CDR1 MNHEY, CDR2 SVGEGT. The V and J ends lost 6 bases and 2 bases, in that order; junction bases with no gene match: 6. The CDR3 DNA follows: TGTGCCAGCAGCCGACAGGGAGAGAACTATGGCTACACCTTC. Translated, it gives CASSRQGENYGYTF.

The DNA of the CDR3 is TGTGCCAGCAGCCCACTTAGCGGACTCCTGAACACTGAAGCTTTCTTT. Protein: CASSPLSGLLNTEAFF. This chain joins TRBV5-6 and TRBJ1-1; D remains ambiguous. In germline, CDR1 is SGHDT, CDR2 YYEEEE. The CDR3 contains 16 residues. V lost 4 bases, J lost 0 bases, and 16 bases lay in between.

The V gene is TRBV29-1, the J gene TRBJ1-2, with 8 nucleotides matching TRBD1. Germline CDR1 SQVTM, CDR2 ANQGSEA. The CDR3 covers 14 residues. With V trimmed by 7 bases and J by 5 bases, 12 bases remained unmatched. The CDR3 DNA reads TGCAGCGCACAACAACCAGACAGGGGATATGGCTACACCTTC. This encodes CSAQQPDRGYGYTF.

The chain uses TRBV19 and TRBJ1-5; perhaps TRBD1 as D (6 bases). V was cut by 6 bases and J by 5 bases, with 11 bases left in between. There are 13 residues in the CDR3. Germline-derived CDR1 and CDR2 are LNHDA and SQIVND (reference sequence). CDR3 nucleotide sequence: TGTGCCAGTAGGTCACAGGGAGATCAGCCCCAGCATTTT. As protein: CASRSQGDQPQHF.

This chain uses TRBV18 with TRBJ2-1; 9 positions match TRBD1. The germline V gene has CDR1 KGHSH and CDR2 LQKENI. The V gene end was trimmed by 0 bases and the J gene end by 5 bases; junction bases not matched to a gene: 8. The CDR3 is 17 residues long. CDR3 sequence (DNA): TGTGCCAGCTCACCACCGAGTGAACAGGGGGCGGACAATGAGCAGTTCTTC. Its translation: CASSPPSEQGADNEQFF.

The V call is TRBV5-1, the J call TRBJ1-1; D is undetermined. V dropped 0 bases and J dropped 1 base, with 4 bases sitting between them. This CDR3 region has 13 residues. Germline lookup yields CDR1 SGHRS and CDR2 YFSETQ. CDR3 region: CASSLAGNTEAFF. DNA for the CDR3: TGCGCCAGCAGCTTGGCCGGGAACACTGAAGCTTTCTTT.

This clone was seen more than once but under ten times. The chain is built from TRBV24-1 and TRBJ2-1; weak D call: TRBD2 (5 bases). Germline V gene sequence: CDR1 KGHDR, CDR2 SFDVKD. V lost 3 bases to trimming and J lost 8 bases, with 19 bases between them. The CDR3 contains 16 residues. CDR3 bases: TGTGCCACCAGTGATGGGGTCACGGGGTCTAGGGATGAGCAGTTCTTC. Protein product: CATSDGVTGSRDEQFF.